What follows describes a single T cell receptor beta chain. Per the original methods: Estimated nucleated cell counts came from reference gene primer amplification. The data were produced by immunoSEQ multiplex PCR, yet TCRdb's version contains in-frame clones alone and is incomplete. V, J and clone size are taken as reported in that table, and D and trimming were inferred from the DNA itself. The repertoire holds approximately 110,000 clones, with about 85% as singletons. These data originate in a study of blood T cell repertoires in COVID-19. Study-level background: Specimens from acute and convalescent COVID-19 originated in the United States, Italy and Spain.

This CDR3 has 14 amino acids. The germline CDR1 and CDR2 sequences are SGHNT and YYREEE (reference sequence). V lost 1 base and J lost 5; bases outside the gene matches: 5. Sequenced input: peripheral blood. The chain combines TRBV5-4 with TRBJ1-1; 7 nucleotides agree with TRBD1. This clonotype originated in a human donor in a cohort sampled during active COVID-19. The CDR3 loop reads CASSLRGGATEAFF. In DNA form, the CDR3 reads TGTGCCAGCAGCTTGAGAGGGGGCGCAACTGAAGCTTTCTTT.